A single sample gave rise to the 12 T cell receptor beta chains below, sequenced in a study of cytomegalovirus exposure and HLA in healthy donors. Researchers ran the PCR with 60 Vbeta and 13 Jbeta primers. The table came from immunoSEQ multiplex PCR; TCRdb's copy has only in-frame clones and leaves some out. The sample carries under 150,000 clones, 75% to 90% recorded once. The sequencing input was PBMCs. The source is a woman aged 25 to 39 in good health and CMV-seropositive.

The chain employs TRBV7-3 and TRBJ2-5; 8 positions match TRBD1. The length of the CDR3 is 15 residues. With 7 bases clipped from V and 2 bases from J, the junction kept 9 bases outside the gene matches. Germline V gene sequence: CDR1 SGHTA, CDR2 FQGTGA. The CDR3 sequence is CASTPDRGKQETQYF. As DNA, the CDR3 is TGTGCCAGCACCCCCGACAGGGGTAAGCAAGAGACCCAGTACTTC. The whole variable domain, filled in from reference TRBV7-3 and TRBJ2-5, reads GAGVSQTPSNKVTEKGKYVELRCDPISGHTALYWYRQSLGQGPEFLIYFQGTGAADDSGLPNDRFFAVRPEGSVSTLKIQRTERGDSAVYLCASTPDRGKQETQYFGPGTRLLVL.

The genes are TRBV9 and TRBJ1-1; D is ambiguous. Germline V lookup: CDR1 SGDLS, CDR2 YYNGEE. V was clipped by 0 bases and J by 3 bases, with 12 bases between them. This CDR3 has 15 residues. CDR3 sequence reads: CASSVEPEMDTEAFF. The CDR3 DNA reads TGTGCCAGCAGCGTAGAACCGGAGATGGACACTGAAGCTTTCTTT.

The chain employs TRBV28 and TRBJ1-5; TRBD1 matches at 11 bases. V trimming: 3 bases; J trimming: 6 bases; junction bases outside the gene matches: 16. The CDR3 runs to 19 residues. The V gene's germline CDR1 is MDHEN and CDR2 SYDVKM. CDR3 loop: CASSFPPGQGAPDFQPQHF. The CDR3 nucleotides are TGTGCCAGCAGTTTCCCCCCCGGACAGGGGGCGCCTGATTTTCAGCCCCAGCATTTT. Complete variable domain (other parts from reference TRBV28 and TRBJ1-5): DVKVTQSSRYLVKRTGEKVFLECVQDMDHENMFWYRQDPGLGLRLIYFSYDVKMKEKGDIPEGYSVSREKKERFSLILESASTNQTSMYLCASSFPPGQGAPDFQPQHFGDGTRLSIL.

This chain links TRBV6-1 with TRBJ2-5; 7 bases are a match to TRBD1. The CDR3 length is 12 residues. Germline V gene sequence: CDR1 MNHNS, CDR2 SASEGT. The V segment lost 8 bases and the J segment 8 bases; nucleotides outside the gene matches: 8. The CDR3 region has the DNA TGTGCCAGCGGGACAGCCTCTTTTACCCAGTACTTC. Encoded protein: CASGTASFTQYF.

The V call is TRBV4-2, the J call TRBJ1-1, with no clear D. Trimming removed 4 bases at V and 0 bases at J, with 9 bases between. Germline V CDR1 and CDR2: LGHNA, YNFKEQ. The CDR3 extends over 14 amino acids. CDR3 loop: CASSPSVMNTEAFF. CDR3 coding DNA: TGTGCCAGCAGCCCTTCGGTAATGAACACTGAAGCTTTCTTT.

This chain links TRBV7-9 with TRBJ2-7; D perhaps matches TRBD1 (9 bases). Trimming left V 8 bases short and J 5 bases short, with 22 bases between. Germline V CDR1 and CDR2: SEHNR, FQNEAQ (reference sequence). There are 15 residues in the CDR3. For the CDR3, the DNA is TGTGCCAGCTTAGCGGGACAGGGCCCCGAGGACGAGCAGTACTTC. It codes for CASLAGQGPEDEQYF.

This chain connects TRBV4-1 to TRBJ2-3; D possibly corresponds to TRBD2 (5 bases). The CDR3 has 14 residues. CDR1 is MGHRA and CDR2 is YSYEKL in the germline V gene. Trimming shortened V by 4 bases and J by 6 bases, and 14 bases separated the two germline ends. CDR3 sequence reads: CASSLLLGGDTQYF. The CDR3 DNA follows: TGCGCCAGCAGCCTGTTACTAGGAGGCGATACGCAGTATTTT.

As DNA, the CDR3 is TGTGCCAGCAGTGAAGAACAGAGAGATACGCAGTATTTT. Its protein is CASSEEQRDTQYF. The V gene is TRBV6-1, the J gene TRBJ2-3; D remains unclear. Trimming cost V 1 base and J 5 bases, with 7 bases left between them. CDR3 size: 13 residues. Germline CDR1 MNHNS, CDR2 SASEGT.

This clone came up once. The sample has other DNA sequences that encode this CDR3 too. The CDR3 DNA sequence: TGTGCCAGCAGTTACCTAGTGGGGGGCACCGGGGAGCTGTTTTTT. Translation: CASSYLVGGTGELFF. This chain uses TRBV6-5 with TRBJ2-2; D might be TRBD2 (6 bases). Germline V gene sequence: CDR1 MNHEY, CDR2 SVGAGI. The V and J ends lost 2 bases and 4 bases respectively, with 11 bases between them. The CDR3 extends over 15 amino acids.

The V gene is TRBV6-5, the J gene TRBJ1-2, with D maybe TRBD1 (5 bases). This CDR3 has 12 residues. Trimming cost V 6 bases and J 3 bases, with 8 bases left between them. Germline lookup yields CDR1 MNHEY and CDR2 SVGAGI. DNA for the CDR3: TGTGCCAGCAGCACAGGTGACTATGGCTACACCTTC. Encoded protein: CASSTGDYGYTF.

The rearrangement links TRBV28 to TRBJ2-7; 8 nucleotides line up with TRBD2. V trimming: 5 bases; J trimming: 2 bases; junction bases outside the gene matches: 8. The CDR3 runs 15 residues. In germline, CDR1 is MDHEN, CDR2 SYDVKM. The CDR3 here is CASSRPGGPTYEQYF. The CDR3 region has the DNA TGTGCCAGCAGTCGTCCGGGGGGGCCGACCTACGAGCAGTACTTC.

J is TRBJ2-5 and V is TRBV28, with D possibly TRBD1 on 5 matching bases. The end of the DNA aligns better with TRBJ2-7, so the J call may be wrong. The CDR3 covers 12 residues. Germline lookup yields CDR1 MDHEN and CDR2 SYDVKM. The CDR3 loop reads CASSDIQGEQYF. The CDR3 coding sequence is TGTGCCAGCAGTGATATCCAGGGCGAGCAGTACTTC.